What follows are 8 T cell receptor beta chains derived from one specimen sequenced in a study of control samples from healthy donors and cancer patients. The assay was immunoSEQ multiplex PCR, and TCRdb's table has in-frame clones only and misses some. This sample has approximately 110,000 clones, with around 89% found just once. Sequenced material: blood. All receptors come from a woman in her fifties or sixties in good health.

V gene TRBV5-1 combines with J gene TRBJ1-3, with a possible D match to TRBD1 (5 bases). Germline values: CDR1 SGHRS, CDR2 YFSETQ. The CDR3 is made up of 16 amino acids. V gave up 4 bases and J gave up 1 base, with 15 bases separating them. This CDR3 is CASSGGATQSGNTIYF. The CDR3 DNA follows: TGCGCCAGCAGCGGAGGGGCTACGCAGTCTGGAAACACCATATATTTT. Supplemented by reference TRBV5-1 and TRBJ1-3, the full variable domain reads KAGVTQTPRYLIKTRGQQVTLSCSPISGHRSVSWYQQTPGQGLQFLFEYFSETQRNKGNFPGRFSGRQFSNSRSEMNVSTLELGDSALYLCASSGGATQSGNTIYFGEGSWLTVV.

The gene calls are TRBV3-1 (or the pseudogene TRBV3-2) and TRBJ1-3; 7 bases fit TRBD1. The CDR3 sequence is 16 residues long. The trim removed 4 bases at V and 2 bases at J, leaving 8 bases unmatched. Per germline, CDR1 LGHDT and CDR2 YNNKEL (reference sequence). The CDR3 coding sequence is TGTGCCAGCAGCCTCAGCAGGGGGGCGGCTGGAAACACCATATATTTT. This translates into CASSLSRGAAGNTIYF.

The chain couples TRBV21-1 to TRBJ1-2. TRBV21-1 is a pseudogene segment. The CDR3 runs 15 residues. As DNA, the CDR3 is TGTGCCAGCAGCAAAGGCCCGAAGGGCCGAGTCGGCTACACCTTC. Translated: CASSKGPKGRVGYTF.

The chain is built from TRBV15 and TRBJ2-5; D is ambiguous. Looked up from germline, CDR1 is LNHNV and CDR2 is YYDKDF (reference sequence). V was pared by 0 bases and J by 4 bases, with 6 bases between. The CDR3 loop spans 13 amino acids. The CDR3 DNA reads as TGTGCCACCAGCAGAGATCTAGGAGAGACCCAGTACTTC. Translating gives CATSRDLGETQYF.

The chain joins TRBV7-8 to TRBJ1-1; no clear D. The germline CDR1 and CDR2 sequences are SGHVS and FQNEAQ. The CDR3 spans 14 residues. Trimming pared 5 bases from V and 3 bases from J, leaving 13 bases between. This CDR3 reads CASSPLDPYTEAFF. The DNA for the CDR3 is TGTGCCAGCAGCCCACTAGACCCCTACACTGAAGCTTTCTTT.

V usage is TRBV19 and J usage is TRBJ2-1; no definite D call. The CDR3 has 18 residues. CDR1 LNHDA and CDR2 SQIVND come from the germline V gene (reference sequence). The ends were cut back, 1 base at V and 0 bases at J, with 16 bases in the middle. The CDR3: CASSIGLLQVASYNEQFF. CDR3 DNA sequence: TGTGCCAGTAGTATAGGCCTCCTCCAGGTCGCCTCCTACAATGAGCAGTTCTTC.

This clone was picked up one time. The chain is built from TRBV11-2 and TRBJ1-3, with TRBD1 identical over 7 bases. In germline, CDR1 is SGHAT, CDR2 FQNNGV. J was trimmed by 5 bases and V by 5 bases; bases with no gene match: 12. The CDR3 consists of 16 residues. The CDR3 protein is CASSSYRDRVRNTIYF. CDR3 nucleotide sequence: TGTGCCAGCAGCAGCTATCGGGACAGAGTAAGAAACACCATATATTTT.

This clone was found a few times. The chain recombines TRBV29-1 with TRBJ1-3; D is possibly TRBD1 (6 bases). The CDR3 contains 13 residues. Germline V lookup: CDR1 SQVTM, CDR2 ANQGSEA. Trimming removed 6 bases at V and 7 bases at J, with 16 bases between. The CDR3 nucleotides are TGCAGCGTATCCCGGGACATTCATAACACCATATATTTT. Translating it yields CSVSRDIHNTIYF.